This is a list of T cell receptor beta chains from one sample in a study of blood T cells in healthy people across ages. One entry per CDR3 protein, called by TCRdb with MiXCR from the 5' RACE reads. The sample has hundreds of thousands of distinct CDR3 sequences, around half seen once. The sample was blood. The receptors derive from a man at least 80 years old in good health. Both conserved end residues are part of each CDR3. The order of the fields is V gene, clone size, J gene, D gene, CDR3 protein, CDR3 DNA. The D gene is left open where the match is weak. The listing skips clone size in some rows; elsewhere it reads once, few, many or a size class.

v_call: TRBV15; clone_size: -; j_call: TRBJ2-3; d_call: TRBD1; cdr3_aa: CATSRDYTRQGDTQYF; cdr3_nt: TGTGCCACCAGCAGAGATTACACTCGACAGGGGGATACGCAGTATTTT
v_call: TRBV3-1; clone_size: -; j_call: TRBJ1-1; d_call: -; cdr3_aa: CASSQDLQTNTEAFF; cdr3_nt: TGTGCCAGCAGCCAAGATCTACAGACGAACACTGAAGCTTTCTTT
v_call: TRBV9; clone_size: few; j_call: TRBJ2-1; d_call: TRBD2; cdr3_aa: CASSVALASNEQFF; cdr3_nt: TGTGCCAGCAGCGTAGCACTAGCGTCCAATGAGCAGTTCTTC
v_call: TRBV29-1; clone_size: few; j_call: TRBJ2-5; d_call: TRBD1; cdr3_aa: CSVVFFIGGFRETQYF; cdr3_nt: TGCAGCGTTGTCTTCTTCATAGGGGGCTTTAGGGAGACCCAGTACTTC
v_call: TRBV27; clone_size: -; j_call: TRBJ2-1; d_call: TRBD2; cdr3_aa: CASSPAGTSGTGVQFF; cdr3_nt: TGTGCCAGCAGCCCAGCCGGGACTAGCGGGACCGGAGTACAGTTCTTC
v_call: TRBV27; clone_size: -; j_call: TRBJ2-3; d_call: -; cdr3_aa: CASSPLAVSSTDTQYF; cdr3_nt: TGTGCCAGCAGTCCCCTGGCAGTGTCTAGCACAGATACGCAGTATTTT
v_call: TRBV7-6; clone_size: -; j_call: TRBJ2-7; d_call: -; cdr3_aa: CASSPYKGSSYEQYF; cdr3_nt: TGTGCCAGCAGCCCGTACAAGGGCTCCTCCTACGAGCAGTACTTC
v_call: TRBV7-9; clone_size: -; j_call: TRBJ2-3; d_call: -; cdr3_aa: CASSLASLFGTSTDTQYF; cdr3_nt: TGTGCCAGCAGCTTAGCGTCTCTATTCGGAACTAGCACAGATACGCAGTATTTT
v_call: TRBV6-6; clone_size: once; j_call: TRBJ1-4; d_call: -; cdr3_aa: CASSYGRVGERLFF; cdr3_nt: TGTGCCAGCAGTTACGGCAGGGTCGGAGAAAGACTGTTTTTT
v_call: TRBV24-1; clone_size: -; j_call: TRBJ2-1; d_call: -; cdr3_aa: CATSAGNEQFF; cdr3_nt: TGTGCCACCAGTGCTGGTAATGAGCAGTTCTTC
v_call: TRBV11-2; clone_size: -; j_call: TRBJ2-7; d_call: -; cdr3_aa: CASSSRGNRGSYEQYF; cdr3_nt: TGTGCCAGCAGCTCGAGAGGCAACCGAGGATCCTACGAGCAGTACTTC
v_call: TRBV14; clone_size: -; j_call: TRBJ2-5; d_call: -; cdr3_aa: CASSQDPGLKTQYF; cdr3_nt: TGTGCCAGCAGCCAAGATCCAGGGTTGAAGACCCAGTACTTC
v_call: TRBV6-5; clone_size: many; j_call: TRBJ2-1; d_call: TRBD1; cdr3_aa: CASSYGQGPYNEQFF; cdr3_nt: TGTGCCAGCAGTTACGGACAGGGGCCCTACAATGAGCAGTTCTTC
v_call: TRBV6-1; clone_size: few; j_call: TRBJ2-1; d_call: -; cdr3_aa: CASSVPDEQFF; cdr3_nt: TGTGCCAGCAGTGTCCCAGATGAGCAGTTCTTC
v_call: TRBV12-3/TRBV12-4; clone_size: -; j_call: TRBJ2-1; d_call: TRBD1; cdr3_aa: CATNPQDRGGEQFF; cdr3_nt: TGTGCCACCAACCCCCAAGACAGGGGGGGGGAGCAGTTCTTC
v_call: TRBV25-1; clone_size: many; j_call: TRBJ2-5; d_call: -; cdr3_aa: CASSESPRTGGQETQYF; cdr3_nt: TGTGCCAGCAGTGAATCTCCGAGGACTGGGGGCCAAGAGACCCAGTACTTC
v_call: TRBV20-1; clone_size: few; j_call: TRBJ2-5; d_call: TRBD1; cdr3_aa: CSATGQGGLQETQYF; cdr3_nt: TGCAGTGCTACCGGACAGGGGGGCCTGCAAGAGACCCAGTACTTC
v_call: TRBV20-1; clone_size: few; j_call: TRBJ2-7; d_call: -; cdr3_aa: CSAPLGLEQYF; cdr3_nt: TGCAGTGCCCCCCTAGGCTTGGAGCAGTACTTC
v_call: TRBV7-3; clone_size: -; j_call: TRBJ2-3; d_call: TRBD2; cdr3_aa: CASSFRAGGGDTQYF; cdr3_nt: TGTGCCAGCAGCTTTCGAGCGGGGGGCGGAGATACGCAGTATTTT
v_call: TRBV7-2; clone_size: many; j_call: TRBJ1-2; d_call: -; cdr3_aa: CASSLDRVARSGYTF; cdr3_nt: TGTGCCAGCAGCTTAGACCGGGTTGCTCGGTCTGGCTACACCTTC
v_call: TRBV7-9; clone_size: many; j_call: TRBJ2-6; d_call: -; cdr3_aa: CASLWMAEQSSGANVLTF; cdr3_nt: TGTGCCAGCCTCTGGATGGCAGAACAAAGCTCTGGGGCCAACGTCCTGACTTTC
v_call: TRBV7-2; clone_size: -; j_call: TRBJ1-1; d_call: TRBD1; cdr3_aa: CASSLVQGGTEAFF; cdr3_nt: TGTGCCAGCAGCTTAGTACAGGGGGGGACTGAAGCTTTCTTT
v_call: TRBV7-2; clone_size: few; j_call: TRBJ1-5; d_call: TRBD1; cdr3_aa: CASSFDRAPSNQPQHF; cdr3_nt: TGTGCCAGCAGCTTCGACAGGGCGCCTAGCAATCAGCCCCAGCATTTT
v_call: TRBV10-3; clone_size: once; j_call: TRBJ1-5; d_call: -; cdr3_aa: CAISRNPNQPQHF; cdr3_nt: TGTGCCATCTCACGTAACCCCAATCAGCCCCAGCATTTT
v_call: TRBV27; clone_size: -; j_call: TRBJ2-7; d_call: TRBD2; cdr3_aa: CATRGAYEQYF; cdr3_nt: TGTGCCACCCGGGGGGCCTACGAGCAGTACTTC
v_call: TRBV7-3; clone_size: -; j_call: TRBJ2-1; d_call: TRBD1; cdr3_aa: CASSSGTGLYNEQFF; cdr3_nt: TGTGCCAGCAGCTCAGGGACAGGGCTCTACAATGAGCAGTTCTTC
v_call: TRBV20-1; clone_size: -; j_call: TRBJ2-1; d_call: -; cdr3_aa: CSAYRQSSYNEQFF; cdr3_nt: TGCAGTGCTTACCGACAGAGCTCCTACAATGAGCAGTTCTTC